A single sample gave rise to the 8 T cell receptor beta chains below, sequenced in a study of shared clonotypes between healthy human individuals. TCRdb's copy holds only in-frame clones and misses some; the assay was immunoSEQ multiplex PCR. The data contain 1.6 million or so clones, less than 99% of them seen just once; the ten biggest clones take up approximately 0.4%. The sequenced sample was naive CD4+ T cells sorted from blood. Described subset: CD45RA+ positively selected. The receptors were sampled from a man in his thirties or forties in good health.

This clone was observed a single time. This chain uses TRBV18 with TRBJ1-1, with TRBD1 matching 8 bases. The germline V gene encodes CDR1 KGHSH and CDR2 LQKENI. The V segment lost 8 bases and the J segment 5 bases; nucleotides outside the gene matches: 19. There are 17 residues in the CDR3. The CDR3 nucleotides are TGTGCCAGCAAGCCTTATCAGGGGGCGCGATTGCGGACTGAAGCTTTCTTT. Its protein product is CASKPYQGARLRTEAFF.

As to this clone: At the DNA level, this CDR3 is encoded by other sequences in the same sample as well. The genes are TRBV6-5 and TRBJ2-7, with 9 bases that match TRBD1. CDR3 length: 13 amino acids. Unmatched junction bases numbered 4, after V lost 5 bases and J lost 5 bases. CDR1 and CDR2 (germline): MNHEY, SVGAGI. CDR3: CASSRQGGHEQYF. The DNA of the CDR3 is TGTGCCAGCAGTAGACAGGGGGGACACGAGCAGTACTTC.

The rearrangement links TRBV6-6 to TRBJ2-3; no clear D. The CDR3 contains 14 residues. CDR1 and CDR2 from the germline V gene are MNHNY and SVGAGI (reference sequence). Trimming pared 2 bases from V and 2 bases from J, leaving 8 bases between. The CDR3 spells CASSYLESTDTQYF. The CDR3 DNA is TGTGCCAGCAGTTACCTCGAATCCACAGATACGCAGTATTTT.

This clone was seen a single time. The CDR3, as DNA: TGCGCCAGCAGCCATCGGGACCAAGAGACCCAGTACTTC. Translated: CASSHRDQETQYF. The chain has TRBV4-1 and TRBJ2-5; D is unresolved. The germline gives CDR1 MGHRA, CDR2 YSYEKL. This CDR3 comprises 13 residues. The V and J ends lost 3 bases and 0 bases respectively, with 5 bases between them.

The genes are TRBV5-1 and TRBJ2-3; D gene ambiguous. Germline V gives CDR1 SGHRS, CDR2 YFSETQ. This CDR3 is 15 amino acids long. Trimming removed 6 bases from V and 0 bases from J, with 14 bases in between. For the CDR3, the DNA is TGCGCCAGCAAGCCAGGCCCCCTTAGCACAGATACGCAGTATTTT. It yields the protein CASKPGPLSTDTQYF.

This chain uses TRBV5-8 with TRBJ1-5, with D possibly being TRBD1 (6 bases). Trimming stripped 6 bases from V and 7 bases from J, with 20 bases between. Per germline, CDR1 SGHTS and CDR2 YDEGEE. This CDR3 has 15 residues. CDR3 residues: CASTRSRGLVQPQHF. CDR3 in DNA: TGTGCCAGCACCCGATCGAGGGGGTTAGTCCAGCCCCAGCATTTT.

The V call is TRBV9, the J call TRBJ2-5, with D perhaps TRBD1 or TRBD2 (5 bases each). The germline V gene has CDR1 SGDLS and CDR2 YYNGEE. The V and J ends lost 0 bases and 2 bases respectively, with 11 bases between them. The CDR3 loop spans 15 amino acids. CDR3 sequence (DNA): TGTGCCAGCAGCGTAGTATGGGGACCGCAAGAGACCCAGTACTTC. Its translation: CASSVVWGPQETQYF.

V gene TRBV19 combines with J gene TRBJ2-1; a weak D match, TRBD2 (5 bases). The germline V and J ends were trimmed by 2 bases and 3 bases, with 11 bases remaining between them. This CDR3 spans 15 amino acids. CDR1 is LNHDA, CDR2 SQIVND, per germline (reference sequence). The CDR3: CASSIRGGGYNEQFF. CDR3 coding DNA: TGTGCCAGTAGTATACGCGGAGGCGGCTACAATGAGCAGTTCTTC.